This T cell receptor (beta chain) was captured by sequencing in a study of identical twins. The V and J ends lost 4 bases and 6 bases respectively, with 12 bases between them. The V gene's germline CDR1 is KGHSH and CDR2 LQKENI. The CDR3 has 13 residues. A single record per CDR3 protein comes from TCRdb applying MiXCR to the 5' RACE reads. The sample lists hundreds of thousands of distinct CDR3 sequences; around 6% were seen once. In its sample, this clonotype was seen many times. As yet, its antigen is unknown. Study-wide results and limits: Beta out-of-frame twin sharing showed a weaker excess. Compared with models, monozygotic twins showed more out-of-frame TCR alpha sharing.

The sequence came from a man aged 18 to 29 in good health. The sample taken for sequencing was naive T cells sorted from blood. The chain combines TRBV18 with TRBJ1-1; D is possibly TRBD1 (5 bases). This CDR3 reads CASSLGTRAEAFF. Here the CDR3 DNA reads TGTGCCAGCTCACTCGGGACGCGGGCTGAAGCTTTCTTT.